Listed below are T cell receptor beta chains from one sample, sequenced in a study of OX40 agonist ivuxolimab in advanced cancers. Sequencing used immunoSEQ multiplex PCR; TCRdb keeps in-frame clones, though not all of them. The sample comprises tens of thousands of clones, roughly nine tenths of which are singletons, and around 10% rests with the top ten. Source: CD4+ or CD8+ T cells sorted from blood, taken in a trial of the OX40 agonist ivuxolimab. The receptors shown here come from an adult with an advanced solid tumor such as melanoma, head and neck, liver or kidney cancer. CDR3s include the opening cysteine and the closing phenylalanine or tryptophan. D genes are given only for firm matches. Where a row states a size, it is once, few, many or the class of an expanded clone; other rows omit it.

-	TRBJ2-6	TRBV5-1	-	TGCGCCAGCAGCCAACTGACCGTCGGTGGGGTTGGCAACGTCCTGACTTTC	CASSQLTVGGVGNVLTF
-	TRBJ2-1	TRBV18	-	TGTGCCAGCTCACCCAACGGGGTTAGGGAGCAGTTCTTC	CASSPNGVREQFF
-	TRBJ1-1	TRBV19	-	TGTGCCAGTAGTTTCCGCTCGACTGAAGCTTTCTTT	CASSFRSTEAFF
-	TRBJ2-7	TRBV5-1	-	TGCGCCAGCAGCTCCTTAGGGGGGCCGGCCTACGAGCAGTACTTC	CASSSLGGPAYEQYF
TRBD2	TRBJ2-7	TRBV7-2	-	TGTGCCAGCAGCTTACTAGCGGGCGGCAGGCAGCAGTACTTC	CASSLLAGGRQQYF
-	TRBJ2-2	TRBV19	-	TGTGCCAGTAGTATAGGGGAGAACACCGGGGAGCTGTTTTTT	CASSIGENTGELFF
TRBD1	TRBJ2-7	TRBV6-5	-	TGTGCCAGCAGTTACTCTGGGACAGGGGGCTACGAGCAGTACTTC	CASSYSGTGGYEQYF
-	TRBJ2-7	TRBV7-2	-	TGTGCCAGCAGCTTCCCGGGCTCAAGCTCCTACGAGCAGTACTTC	CASSFPGSSSYEQYF
-	TRBJ1-2	TRBV6-1	-	TGTGCCAGCAGTTTACAGAGTAACTATGGCTACACCTTC	CASSLQSNYGYTF
-	TRBJ2-1	TRBV9	-	TGTGCCAGCAGCCCAACGGGGGCCTACAATGAGCAGTTCTTC	CASSPTGAYNEQFF
TRBD1	TRBJ2-7	TRBV6-6	-	TGTGCCAGCAGGATGGGACAGTCCTACGAGCAGTACTTC	CASRMGQSYEQYF
-	TRBJ2-7	TRBV2	few	TGTGCCAGCACGACGGAACCTGGTGAGGGGCAGTACTTC	CASTTEPGEGQYF
-	TRBJ1-4	TRBV7-9	-	TGTGCCAGCAGCCCCCCATTGGAAAAACTGTTTTTT	CASSPPLEKLFF
TRBD1	TRBJ1-4	TRBV6-6	-	TGTGCCAGCAGTTCAAGGGGGCGGGATGAAAAACTGTTTTTT	CASSSRGRDEKLFF
-	TRBJ1-5	TRBV28	-	TGTGCCAGCAGTTTATTCAGCTTTTCGGGCAATCAGCCCCAGCATTTT	CASSLFSFSGNQPQHF
-	TRBJ1-5	TRBV6-5	once	TGTGCCAGCAGTTACATTCAGGGGAATCAGCCCCAGCATTTT	CASSYIQGNQPQHF
TRBD1	TRBJ2-7	TRBV5-8	-	TGTGCCAGCAGCTTTCTGGGGACAGGGTCGCGCGAGCAGTACTTC	CASSFLGTGSREQYF
-	TRBJ2-3	TRBV5-1	few	TGCGCCAGCAGCTTGACCCCAGATACGCAGTATTTT	CASSLTPDTQYF
-	TRBJ1-5	TRBV30	once	TGTGCCTGGGGTACTAGATTCGCTGGCAATCAGCCCCAGCATTTT	CAWGTRFAGNQPQHF
-	TRBJ1-1	TRBV6-5	-	TGTGCCAGCAGTTCATACTATAGGGACACTGAAGCTTTCTTT	CASSSYYRDTEAFF
TRBD2	TRBJ2-5	TRBV10-3	-	TGTGCCATCAGTGAATGGACTAGCGGAATAGAGACCCAGTACTTC	CAISEWTSGIETQYF
TRBD2	TRBJ2-3	TRBV7-2	-	TGTGCCAGCAGCCAACGGACTAGCGGGATCAACACAGATACGCAGTATTTT	CASSQRTSGINTDTQYF
-	TRBJ1-5	TRBV19	-	TGTGCCAGTAGTAAGAACAGGGAGAGCAATCAGCCCCAGCATTTT	CASSKNRESNQPQHF
-	TRBJ2-5	TRBV10-1	-	TGCGCCAGCAGTACCGATTGGAAGGAGACCCAGTACTTC	CASSTDWKETQYF
-	TRBJ1-3	TRBV6-6	-	TGTGCCAGCAGTTACTTGGGTCGCGGAAACACCATATATTTT	CASSYLGRGNTIYF
-	TRBJ1-5	TRBV4-2	-	TGTGCCAGCAGCCAAGATATCGGTCAGCCCCAGCATTTT	CASSQDIGQPQHF
-	TRBJ2-7	TRBV2	-	TGTGCCAGCAAACAGACCACCTACGAGCAGTACTTC	CASKQTTYEQYF
-	TRBJ2-7	TRBV4-3	-	TGCGCCAGCAGCCTCGGGGTCGATAGGTACTTC	CASSLGVDRYF
-	TRBJ2-7	TRBV28	-	TGTGCCAGCAGTCCTGACGGGCCACGTACCTACGAGCAGTACTTC	CASSPDGPRTYEQYF
-	TRBJ1-1	TRBV9	-	TGTGCCAGCAGCGAAAGGGGGAACACTGAAGCTTTCTTT	CASSERGNTEAFF
-	TRBJ2-7	TRBV6-5	-	TGTGCCAGCAGTTACTCTAACACTGCCGCCTACGAGCAGTACTTC	CASSYSNTAAYEQYF
-	TRBJ2-7	TRBV6-1	-	TGTGCCAGCAGGCCCCAGACAGTATTCTCCTACAAGCAGTACTTC	CASRPQTVFSYKQYF
-	TRBJ1-2	TRBV27	-	TGTGCCAGCAGACTTCACTTTCGACAGGACTATGGCTACACCTTC	CASRLHFRQDYGYTF
TRBD1	TRBJ1-2	TRBV11-2	-	TGTGCCAGCAATTCCCTATGGCGGGGACAGCGCGGCTACACCTTC	CASNSLWRGQRGYTF
-	TRBJ2-7	TRBV4-1	-	TGCGCCAGCAGCCAAGGGGTGAGAAGGGGGGCCAACGAGCAGTACTTC	CASSQGVRRGANEQYF
-	TRBJ1-1	TRBV19	-	TGTGCCAGCGCCGGCGGTACCCTGAACACTGAAGCTTTCTTT	CASAGGTLNTEAFF
-	TRBJ1-3	TRBV18	once	TGTGCCAGCTCATGGGACGGGTCCTCTGGAAACACCATATATTTT	CASSWDGSSGNTIYF
TRBD1	TRBJ1-4	TRBV11-2	-	TGTGCCAGCAGCTTCCCCTCAGGGGGAACTAATGAAAAACTGTTTTTT	CASSFPSGGTNEKLFF
TRBD1	TRBJ1-2	TRBV5-1	-	TGCGCCAGCAGCTTAGGGACAGGGGAGTATGGCTACACCTTC	CASSLGTGEYGYTF
-	TRBJ1-5	TRBV19	-	TGTGCCAGTAGTATAGGGCCCGCAGACTATAGCAATCAGCCCCAGCATTTT	CASSIGPADYSNQPQHF
TRBD2	TRBJ2-3	TRBV29-1	-	TGCAGCGTTCATCGGGAGGGCCAACCAGATACGCAGTATTTT	CSVHREGQPDTQYF
TRBD1	TRBJ2-2	TRBV29-1	-	TGCAGCGTTGAAGGGGACAGGGGGCGTTCCGGGGAGCTGTTTTTT	CSVEGDRGRSGELFF
-	TRBJ2-7	TRBV5-1	few	TGCGCCAGCAGCTCGCTTTCGGACGGACTTCAAAGGGAGCAGTACTTC	CASSSLSDGLQREQYF
TRBD2	TRBJ2-5	TRBV18	-	TGTGCCAGCTCACCAACTAGCGGACAAGAGACCCAGTACTTC	CASSPTSGQETQYF
TRBD2	TRBJ2-3	TRBV18	-	TGTGCCAGCTCACCTATTCCTAGCGGGGAATACACAGATACGCAGTATTTT	CASSPIPSGEYTDTQYF
-	TRBJ1-2	TRBV29-1	-	TGCAGCGCTTTAGGGGGGACCTCCTACTATGGCTACACCTTC	CSALGGTSYYGYTF
-	TRBJ2-3	TRBV6-1	-	TGTGCCAGCAGTGCGGATAGCACAGATACGCAGTATTTT	CASSADSTDTQYF
TRBD1	TRBJ1-6	TRBV5-4	-	TGTGCCTCGGGACAGGCTGATTCACCCCTCCACTTT	CASGQADSPLHF
-	TRBJ2-3	TRBV28	-	TGTGCCAGCAGCCCCGGGTCCTACGTCGCAGATACGCAGTATTTT	CASSPGSYVADTQYF
TRBD1	TRBJ1-1	TRBV7-8	once	TGTGCCAGCAGCTTTGCAGGGGGGTCCGCTGAAGCTTTCTTT	CASSFAGGSAEAFF
-	TRBJ1-1	TRBV12-5	once	TGTGCTAGTGGTCTGCGGGTGGGCACTGAAGCTTTCTTT	CASGLRVGTEAFF
-	TRBJ2-3	TRBV5-1	-	TGCGCCAGCAGCTTGGAGGTGGGAGTCATTGAGAGTACGCAGTATTTT	CASSLEVGVIESTQYF
-	TRBJ2-5	TRBV7-2	-	TGTGCCAGCAGCTTAAGGGGGGCCCAAGAGACCCAGTACTTC	CASSLRGAQETQYF
TRBD1	TRBJ2-1	TRBV9	-	TGTGCCAGCAGCGTCGAGGGGGCCTCCTACAATGAGCAGTTCTTC	CASSVEGASYNEQFF
-	TRBJ1-5	TRBV7-5	-	TGTGCCAGCAGCGTAGGGACGGATCAGCCCCAGCATTTT	CASSVGTDQPQHF